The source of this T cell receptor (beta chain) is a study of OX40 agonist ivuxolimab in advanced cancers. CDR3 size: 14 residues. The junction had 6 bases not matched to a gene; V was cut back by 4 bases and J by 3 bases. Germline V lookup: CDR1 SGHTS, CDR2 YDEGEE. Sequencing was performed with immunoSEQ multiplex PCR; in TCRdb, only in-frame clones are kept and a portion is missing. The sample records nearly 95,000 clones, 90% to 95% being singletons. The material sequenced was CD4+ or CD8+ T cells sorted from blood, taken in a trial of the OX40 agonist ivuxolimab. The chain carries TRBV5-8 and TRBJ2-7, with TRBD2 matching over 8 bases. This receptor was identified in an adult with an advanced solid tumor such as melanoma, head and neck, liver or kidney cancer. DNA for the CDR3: TGTGCCAGCAGCATTAGCGGGAAAGGCTACGAGCAGTACTTC. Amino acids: CASSISGKGYEQYF.